Below, one T cell receptor beta chain is given with its context. These data belong to a study of shared clonotypes between healthy human individuals. CD45RO-negative, CCR7-positively selected cells formed the naive CD8 fraction, excluding terminally differentiated effector memory CD45RA+ cells. TCRdb's table, derived via immunoSEQ multiplex PCR, lists solely in-frame clones and lacks some. The sample includes roughly 2 million clones, roughly 95% seen only once; the top ten take 1.1%. Between the trimmed V and J ends, which lost 3 bases and 5 bases, there was a span of 22 bases. The CDR3 spans 17 residues. From germline, CDR1 is GTSNPN and CDR2 SVGIG (reference sequence).

The sample was naive CD8+ T cells sorted from blood. The TCR originated in a young man in good health. V and J are TRBV30 and TRBJ1-4; tentatively, D is TRBD1 (5 bases). This CDR3 reads CAWRSGPGGEGNEKLFF. CDR3 sequence (DNA): TGTGCCTGGAGATCGGGTCCCGGGGGTGAGGGGAATGAAAAACTGTTTTTT. The full variable domain, with the rest looked up from reference TRBV30 and TRBJ1-4, is SQTIHQWPATLVQPVGSPLSLECTVEGTSNPNLYWYRQAAGRGLQLLFYSVGIGQISSEVPQNLSASRPQDRQFILSSKKLLLSDSGFYLCAWRSGPGGEGNEKLFFGSGTQLSVL.